A single sample is the source of the 25 T cell receptor beta chains below, sequenced in a study of cytomegalovirus exposure and HLA in healthy donors. The primer mix had 60 Vbeta and 13 Jbeta primers. Using immunoSEQ multiplex PCR, the repertoire was profiled, and TCRdb retains in-frame clones only, with some absent. Among 100,000 to 150,000 clones listed, less than 85% were seen once. Sample: PBMCs. The receptors were gathered from a woman aged 40 to 55 in good health and CMV-seropositive.

This clone was counted a few times. The V gene is TRBV25-1, the J gene TRBJ2-7, with no clear D. V lost 2 bases, J lost 10 bases, and 9 bases lay in between. Per germline, CDR1 MGHDK and CDR2 SYGVNS. The CDR3 runs to 11 residues. The CDR3 protein is CASSEELLQYF. CDR3 bases: TGTGCCAGCAGTGAAGAACTATTACAGTACTTC.

The chain is built from TRBV28 and TRBJ1-2, with 7 bases matching TRBD1. Per germline, CDR1 MDHEN and CDR2 SYDVKM. CDR3 length equals 14 residues. V shed 6 bases, J shed 5 bases, and the junction held 9 bases outside the gene matches. The CDR3 here is CASRGQESWYGYTF. CDR3 DNA sequence: TGTGCCAGCAGAGGACAGGAGAGTTGGTATGGCTACACCTTC.

The chain has TRBV7-8 and TRBJ2-2; weak D call: TRBD1 (7 bases). Trimming removed 5 bases from V and 7 bases from J, with 20 bases in between. CDR3 length equals 16 residues. From germline, CDR1 is SGHVS and CDR2 FQNEAQ. The CDR3 sequence is CASSPQGGQLLGELFF. The CDR3 DNA is TGTGCCAGCAGCCCCCAGGGGGGTCAATTACTCGGGGAGCTGTTTTTT.

This clone was detected a few times. This chain connects TRBV6-5 to TRBJ2-7; weak D call: TRBD2 (6 bases). Germline lookup yields CDR1 MNHEY and CDR2 SVGAGI. This CDR3 spans 16 amino acids. Trimming left V 0 bases short and J 0 bases short, with 12 bases between. The CDR3: CASSYSRGTPSYEQYF. In nucleotides, the CDR3 is TGTGCCAGCAGTTACTCTCGCGGGACCCCCTCCTACGAGCAGTACTTC.

The rearrangement joins TRBV7-2 to TRBJ2-7, with 15 bases lining up with TRBD2. The CDR3 extends over 17 amino acids. Germline V CDR1 and CDR2: SGHTA, FQGNSA. V was clipped by 5 bases and J by 5 bases; unmatched bases: 10. CDR3 coding DNA: TGTGCCAGCAGCCCGTCAGGACTAGCGGGAGGGCAAGACGAGCAGTACTTC. Amino acids: CASSPSGLAGGQDEQYF.

The chain is built from TRBV28 and TRBJ1-4; D gene unclear. Germline V gene lookup returns CDR1 MDHEN and CDR2 SYDVKM. Deletions cut 2 bases from V and 0 bases from J, with 7 bases between. This CDR3 spans 15 amino acids. CDR3 sequence reads: CASSLIGATNEKLFF. DNA of the CDR3: TGTGCCAGCAGTTTAATCGGGGCAACTAATGAAAAACTGTTTTTT.

This chain joins TRBV7-2 and TRBJ2-1, with 8 bases that match TRBD2. V dropped 4 bases and J dropped 3; count of bases not matched to a gene: 8. From germline, CDR1 is SGHTA and CDR2 FQGNSA. The CDR3 is made up of 16 amino acids. The CDR3 reads CASSSGGGRGYNEQFF. In DNA, the CDR3 is TGTGCCAGCAGCTCCGGGGGGGGTAGGGGCTACAATGAGCAGTTCTTC.

The chain carries TRBV5-1 and TRBJ2-5, with 13 bases fitting TRBD2. Germline values: CDR1 SGHRS, CDR2 YFSETQ. This CDR3 contains 17 residues. With 3 bases clipped from V and 2 bases from J, the junction kept 7 bases outside the gene matches. This chain's CDR3 is CASSSMGLAGRQETQYF. The CDR3 nucleotides read TGCGCCAGCAGCTCAATGGGACTAGCGGGGCGACAAGAGACCCAGTACTTC.

The J gene is TRBJ1-3, the V gene TRBV15; D remains unclear. V was pared by 5 bases and J by 0 bases, with 11 bases between. Germline V gives CDR1 LNHNV, CDR2 YYDKDF (reference sequence). The CDR3 has 15 amino acids. CDR3 protein: CATSPYVVSGNTIYF. The CDR3 coding sequence is TGTGCCACCAGCCCCTACGTTGTCTCTGGAAACACCATATATTTT.

The chain combines TRBV6-5 with TRBJ1-2; 8 bases line up with TRBD1. Per germline, CDR1 MNHEY and CDR2 SVGAGI. This CDR3 comprises 15 residues. V lost 5 bases to trimming and J lost 2 bases; unmatched junction nucleotides: 7. The CDR3: CASSNWGQVNYGYTF. The CDR3, as DNA: TGTGCCAGCAGTAATTGGGGACAGGTGAACTATGGCTACACCTTC.

This clone was counted a single time. The chain employs TRBV15 and TRBJ1-2; 10 bases fit TRBD1. The CDR3 consists of 16 residues. Germline V gives CDR1 LNHNV, CDR2 YYDKDF (reference sequence). The trim removed 4 bases at V and 0 bases at J, leaving 5 bases unmatched. The CDR3, as DNA: TGTGCCACCAGCAAAGACAGGGGGCTAGCTAACTATGGCTACACCTTC. Its translation is CATSKDRGLANYGYTF. Complete variable domain (other parts from reference TRBV15 and TRBJ1-2): DAMVIQNPRYQVTQFGKPVTLSCSQTLNHNVMYWYQQKSSQAPKLLFHYYDKDFNNEADTPDNFQSRRPNTSFCFLDIRSPGLGDTAMYLCATSKDRGLANYGYTFGSGTRLTVV.

The CDR3, as DNA: TGTGCCAGCAAACTCGGGGGAGTAGGAGAAAAACTGTTTTTT. This gives the protein CASKLGGVGEKLFF. The chain couples TRBV27 to TRBJ1-4; tentative D call: TRBD1 (5 bases). Trimming took off 7 bases at V and 8 bases at J, with 17 bases between the two ends. CDR1 and CDR2 from the germline V gene are MNHEY and SMNVEV (reference sequence). The CDR3 runs to 14 residues. Supplemented by reference TRBV27 and TRBJ1-4, the full variable domain reads EAQVTQNPRYLITVTGKKLTVTCSQNMNHEYMSWYRQDPGLGLRQIYYSMNVEVTDKGDVPEGYKVSRKEKRNFPLILESPSPNQTSLYFCASKLGGVGEKLFFGSGTQLSVL.

The J gene is TRBJ1-5, the V gene TRBV29-1, with D tentatively TRBD1 (5 bases). The CDR3 contains 13 residues. Per germline, CDR1 SQVTM and CDR2 ANQGSEA. In DNA, the CDR3 is TGCATAGGCGGGGGATTCGGCAATCAGCCCCAGCATTTT. Its translation is CIGGGFGNQPQHF. The full variable domain, completed using reference TRBV29-1 and TRBJ1-5, is SAVISQKPSRDICQRGTSLTIQCQVDSQVTMMFWYRQQPGQSLTLIATANQGSEATYESGFVIDKFPISRPNLTFSTLTVSNMSPEDSSIYLCIGGGFGNQPQHFGDGTRLSIL.

The chain couples TRBV2 to TRBJ1-5; 8 bases are shared with TRBD1. The CDR3 sequence is 14 residues long. CDR1 is SNHLY, CDR2 FYNNEI, per germline. The V gene end was trimmed by 8 bases and the J gene end by 3 bases; junction bases not matched to a gene: 6. The CDR3 is CASGQGGNNQPQHF. Here the CDR3 DNA reads TGTGCCAGCGGACAGGGTGGGAACAATCAGCCCCAGCATTTT. Using reference TRBV2 and TRBJ1-5 for the parts outside the CDR3, the full variable domain is EPEVTQTPSHQVTQMGQEVILRCVPISNHLYFYWYRQILGQKVEFLVSFYNNEISEKSEIFDDQFSVERPDGSNFTLKIRSTKLEDSAMYFCASGQGGNNQPQHFGDGTRLSIL.

The V and J genes are TRBV6-5 and TRBJ1-2; no clear D. The length of the CDR3 is 12 residues. Germline V gives CDR1 MNHEY, CDR2 SVGAGI. Trimming pared 5 bases from V and 7 bases from J, leaving 11 bases between. This CDR3 reads CASSTPTAGYTF. The CDR3 bases are TGTGCCAGCAGTACGCCGACTGCTGGCTACACCTTC.

The CDR3 reads CASSTARGSYSTDTQYF. The CDR3 coding sequence is TGTGCCAGTAGTACTGCGCGGGGGTCGTATAGCACAGATACGCAGTATTTT. V is TRBV19 and J is TRBJ2-3, with 7 nucleotides matching TRBD2. Looked up from germline, CDR1 is LNHDA and CDR2 is SQIVND (reference sequence). This CDR3 comprises 17 residues. Unmatched junction bases numbered 10, after V lost 4 bases and J lost 0 bases.

The chain employs TRBV6-1 and TRBJ2-1; 9 bases are a match to TRBD2. CDR1 MNHNS and CDR2 SASEGT come from the germline V gene. J gave up 6 bases and V 6 bases, and 9 bases lay outside the gene matches. CDR3 length equals 15 residues. The CDR3 sequence: CASSPTGTSRNEQFF. CDR3 nucleotides: TGTGCCAGCAGCCCGACCGGGACTAGCCGCAATGAGCAGTTCTTC.

The chain links TRBV5-1 to TRBJ2-2; no reliable D call. V lost 0 bases, J lost 4 bases, and 13 bases lay in between. This CDR3 spans 16 amino acids. Germline V gene sequence: CDR1 SGHRS, CDR2 YFSETQ. The CDR3 is CASSLDALAATGELFF. Written as DNA, the CDR3 is TGCGCCAGCAGCTTGGATGCCTTGGCGGCCACCGGGGAGCTGTTTTTT. The whole variable domain, filled in from reference TRBV5-1 and TRBJ2-2, reads KAGVTQTPRYLIKTRGQQVTLSCSPISGHRSVSWYQQTPGQGLQFLFEYFSETQRNKGNFPGRFSGRQFSNSRSEMNVSTLELGDSALYLCASSLDALAATGELFFGEGSRLTVL.

This chain uses TRBV18 with TRBJ1-2; D may be TRBD1 (6 bases). Per germline, CDR1 KGHSH and CDR2 LQKENI. The CDR3 length is 13 residues. V was trimmed by 2 bases and J by 8 bases, leaving 12 bases between them. The CDR3 protein is CASSPSGAQGYTF. The CDR3, as DNA: TGTGCCAGCTCACCATCAGGGGCGCAAGGCTACACCTTC.

The rearrangement links TRBV28 to TRBJ1-5, with 8 bases identical to TRBD1. The V segment lost 5 bases and the J segment 3 bases; nucleotides outside the gene matches: 15. In germline, CDR1 is MDHEN, CDR2 SYDVKM. The CDR3 runs to 18 residues. The CDR3 reads CASSVGTGGPVYNQPQHF. In DNA, the CDR3 is TGTGCCAGCAGTGTAGGGACAGGCGGTCCCGTATACAATCAGCCCCAGCATTTT.

The J gene is TRBJ2-2, the V gene TRBV9, with D possibly being TRBD2 (5 bases). CDR3 size: 16 residues. V was pared by 3 bases and J by 1 base, with 13 bases between. Germline assignment: CDR1 SGDLS and CDR2 YYNGEE. The CDR3 is CASSALGGLNTGELFF. DNA for the CDR3: TGTGCCAGCAGCGCCCTAGGCGGGTTGAACACCGGGGAGCTGTTTTTT.

This clone was seen only once. The V gene is TRBV6-1, the J gene TRBJ1-1; 8 positions match TRBD1. This CDR3 comprises 12 residues. V dropped 6 bases and J dropped 5; count of bases not matched to a gene: 2. CDR1 MNHNS and CDR2 SASEGT come from the germline V gene. The CDR3 protein is CASRRTGTEAFF. DNA for the CDR3: TGTGCCAGCAGAAGGACAGGGACTGAAGCTTTCTTT.

The V call is TRBV2, the J call TRBJ2-5; 9 nucleotides align to TRBD2. CDR3 length: 14 amino acids. Germline CDR1 is SNHLY and CDR2 is FYNNEI. Trimming took 6 bases from V and 2 from J; bases not matched to a gene: 4. CDR3 amino acids: CASRGLATQETQYF. The DNA of the CDR3 is TGTGCCAGCAGGGGACTAGCAACTCAAGAGACCCAGTACTTC.

There are a few counts of this clone. This chain joins TRBV10-3 and TRBJ2-2; 9 nucleotides agree with TRBD2. V shed 4 bases, J shed 3 bases, and the junction held 3 bases outside the gene matches. CDR1 is ENHRY and CDR2 is SYGVKD in the germline V gene. CDR3 length: 15 amino acids. The CDR3 here is CAISVVAGDTGELFF. CDR3 nucleotide sequence: TGTGCCATCAGTGTTGTAGCGGGAGACACCGGGGAGCTGTTTTTT.

The gene calls are TRBV2 and TRBJ1-1; D is uncertain. With 4 bases removed from V and 1 base from J, the gap between germline ends came to 10 bases. This CDR3 spans 14 amino acids. Per the germline V gene, CDR1 is SNHLY and CDR2 is FYNNEI. CDR3: CASSGMAGNTEAFF. The CDR3 nucleotides are TGTGCCAGCAGTGGGATGGCAGGGAACACTGAAGCTTTCTTT. Full variable domain (outside the CDR3, taken from reference TRBV2 and TRBJ1-1): EPEVTQTPSHQVTQMGQEVILRCVPISNHLYFYWYRQILGQKVEFLVSFYNNEISEKSEIFDDQFSVERPDGSNFTLKIRSTKLEDSAMYFCASSGMAGNTEAFFGQGTRLTVV.